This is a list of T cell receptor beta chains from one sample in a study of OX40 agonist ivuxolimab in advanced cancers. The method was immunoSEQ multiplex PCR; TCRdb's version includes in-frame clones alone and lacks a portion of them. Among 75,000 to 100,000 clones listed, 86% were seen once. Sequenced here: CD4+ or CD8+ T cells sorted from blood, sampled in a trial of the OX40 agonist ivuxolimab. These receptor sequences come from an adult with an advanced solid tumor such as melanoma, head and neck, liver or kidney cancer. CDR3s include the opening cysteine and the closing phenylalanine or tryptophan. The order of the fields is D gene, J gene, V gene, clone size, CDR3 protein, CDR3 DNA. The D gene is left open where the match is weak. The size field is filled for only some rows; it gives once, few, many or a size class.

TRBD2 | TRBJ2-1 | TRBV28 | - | CASSPVGRGGRNEQFF | TGTGCCAGCAGCCCCGTCGGGAGGGGGGGCCGCAATGAGCAGTTCTTC
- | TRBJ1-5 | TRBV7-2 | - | CASSLDRDQPQHF | TGTGCCAGCAGCTTAGACAGGGACCAGCCCCAGCATTTT
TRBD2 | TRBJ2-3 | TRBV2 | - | CASRELATEGDTQYF | TGTGCCAGCAGGGAACTAGCGACCGAAGGGGATACGCAGTATTTT
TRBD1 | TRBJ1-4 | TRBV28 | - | CASSIIAGGVEKLFF | TGTGCCAGCAGCATCATCGCAGGGGGGGTAGAAAAACTGTTTTTT
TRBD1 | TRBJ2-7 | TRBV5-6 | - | CASSFLGQVVDEQYF | TGTGCCAGCAGCTTCTTAGGACAGGTCGTCGACGAGCAGTACTTC
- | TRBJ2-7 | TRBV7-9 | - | CASNTGPHIYEQYF | TGTGCCAGCAACACCGGGCCGCATATCTACGAGCAGTACTTC
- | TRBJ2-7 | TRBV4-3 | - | CASSQVRDVEGEYEQYF | TGCGCCAGCAGCCAAGTCCGGGACGTAGAGGGTGAATACGAGCAGTACTTC
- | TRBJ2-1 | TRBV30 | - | CAWSVYTSYNEQFF | TGTGCCTGGAGTGTTTACACCTCCTACAATGAGCAGTTCTTC
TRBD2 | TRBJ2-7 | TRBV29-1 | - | CSVVGAGVGEQYF | TGCAGCGTTGTCGGGGCGGGAGTGGGGGAGCAGTACTTC
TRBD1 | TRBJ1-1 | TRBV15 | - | CATSKRQGASEAFF | TGTGCCACCAGCAAGAGACAGGGGGCCTCTGAAGCTTTCTTT
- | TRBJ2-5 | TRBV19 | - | CASSPSGLRETQYF | TGTGCCAGTAGTCCCTCTGGCCTAAGGGAGACCCAGTACTTC
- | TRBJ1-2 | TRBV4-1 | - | CASSPLPGGALNYGYTF | TGCGCCAGCAGCCCTTTACCCGGGGGGGCGTTGAACTATGGCTACACCTTC
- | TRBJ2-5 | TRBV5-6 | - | CASSLVSYQATQYF | TGTGCCAGCAGCTTGGTTAGTTACCAAGCGACCCAGTACTTC
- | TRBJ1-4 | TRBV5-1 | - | CASSHNAATGNEKLFF | TGCGCCAGCAGCCACAACGCGGCAACCGGGAATGAAAAACTGTTTTTT
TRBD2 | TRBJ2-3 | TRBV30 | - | CAWSTIAGVTDTQYF | TGTGCCTGGAGTACGATAGCGGGAGTAACAGATACGCAGTATTTT
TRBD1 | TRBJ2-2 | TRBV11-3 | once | CASSPQTGKNTGELFF | TGTGCCAGCAGCCCTCAGACAGGGAAGAACACCGGGGAGCTGTTTTTT
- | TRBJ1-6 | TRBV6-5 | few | CASSYRGDNSPLHF | TGTGCCAGCAGTTACAGAGGGGATAATTCACCCCTCCACTTT
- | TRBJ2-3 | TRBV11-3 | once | CASSATGARGAYTQYF | TGTGCCAGCAGCGCCACCGGGGCCCGAGGGGCTTATACGCAGTATTTT
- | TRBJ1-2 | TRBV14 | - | CASSQQGYNYGYTF | TGTGCCAGCAGCCAACAGGGTTATAACTATGGCTACACCTTC
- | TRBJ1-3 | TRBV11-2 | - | CASSLVGTLFSGNTIYF | TGTGCCAGCAGCTTAGTAGGGACACTTTTCTCTGGAAACACCATATATTTT
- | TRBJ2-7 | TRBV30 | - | CAWGRNTYEQYF | TGTGCCTGGGGGCGCAACACCTACGAGCAGTACTTC
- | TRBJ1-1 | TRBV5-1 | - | CASSGREGNTEAFF | TGCGCCAGCAGCGGGCGGGAGGGGAACACTGAAGCTTTCTTT
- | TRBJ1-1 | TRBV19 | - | CASSIGREYTEAFF | TGTGCCAGTAGTATAGGAAGGGAGTACACTGAAGCTTTCTTT
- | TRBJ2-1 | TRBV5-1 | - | CASRVGFNNEQFF | TGCGCCAGCAGGGTGGGTTTTAACAATGAGCAGTTCTTC